The subject of this entry is one T cell receptor (beta chain). Antigen specificity is unknown. This record belongs to a study of a mutant IDH1 vaccine in newly diagnosed glioma. Study-wide context: Initiation of the vaccine course occurred 4-6 weeks after radiotherapy alone, or alongside temozolomide cycles.

Time point indicated: week 35, safety follow-up. Each dose of the vaccine consisted of 300 ug of mutant IDH1 20-mer peptide, with topical imiquimod. Astrocytomas found in donors were new, WHO grade 3 or 4, IDH1-mutant and ATRX-lost. Libraries were prepared by immunoSEQ multiplex PCR; TCRdb keeps only in-frame clonotypes and omits some of them. The data contain more than 25,000 clones, more than 60% of them singletons. The germline V gene encodes CDR1 GTSNPN and CDR2 SVGIG (reference sequence). With 0 bases removed from V and 4 bases from J, the gap between germline ends came to 6 bases. The CDR3 covers 12 residues.

The rearrangement uses TRBV30 and TRBJ1-1; unclear D gene. The receptor was derived from a man aged 50 or older with glioma. Sample: PBMCs, taken from a glioma patient whose treatment included an IDH1 peptide vaccine. The CDR3: CAWSVEATEAFF. The DNA of the CDR3 is TGTGCCTGGAGTGTAGAAGCCACTGAAGCTTTCTTT. Full variable domain (outside the CDR3, taken from reference TRBV30 and TRBJ1-1): SQTIHQWPATLVQPVGSPLSLECTVEGTSNPNLYWYRQAAGRGLQLLFYSVGIGQISSEVPQNLSASRPQDRQFILSSKKLLLSDSGFYLCAWSVEATEAFFGQGTRLTVV.